This record covers a single T cell receptor beta chain. Antigen specificity is unknown. CDR1 and CDR2 from the germline V gene are SGHVS and FQNEAQ. The CDR3 spans 17 residues. The entry originates in a study of T cells expressing NK-cell markers. Study outcomes and limitations: Top CD8+ clonotypes included the dominant CD3+CD56+NKG2C+ clonotypes in six donors.

TCRdb reprocessed the 5' RACE reads and keeps a single row for each CDR3 protein, giving no DNA. The repertoire shows approximately 170,000 distinct CDR3 sequences; the top ten hold 20% to 25%. The genes are TRBV7-8 and TRBJ2-6. The receptor was derived from a man aged 18-70 years in good health. The material sequenced was blood T cells: a sorted CD56 or NKG2C T cell subset, CD4+ or CD8+ T cells, or bulk PBMC T cells (not recorded which). The CDR3 loop is CASSSLQLSPGANVLTF.